These 4 T cell receptor beta chains came from one sample sequenced in a study of T cell responses to AZD1222 COVID-19 vaccine. Assay used: immunoSEQ multiplex PCR; TCRdb lists only in-frame clones, some missing. The sample has 100,000 to 150,000 clones, about nine tenths seen once. The source material was peripheral blood, sampled on day 0 of AZD1222 vaccination. Source of these receptors: an adult in good health.

This clone was counted between two and nine times. This chain connects TRBV5-4 to TRBJ2-2; D call uncertain. Germline V gives CDR1 SGHNT, CDR2 YYREEE (reference sequence). The V end lost 3 bases, the J end lost 0 bases, and 0 bases lay between the germline ends. The CDR3 sequence is 12 residues long. The CDR3 coding sequence is TGTGCCAGCAGCTCGAACACCGGGGAGCTGTTTTTT. Its protein product is CASSSNTGELFF. Together with reference TRBV5-4 and TRBJ2-2, the CDR3 gives the full variable domain: ETGVTQSPTHLIKTRGQQVTLRCSSQSGHNTVSWYQQALGQGPQFIFQYYREEENGRGNFPPRFSGLQFPNYSSELNVNALELDDSALYLCASSSNTGELFFGEGSRLTVL.

This chain uses TRBV6-1 with TRBJ1-1; possible D gene TRBD1, 6 bases. The CDR3 totals 14 residues. V lost 3 bases and J lost 3, with 11 bases in between. From germline, CDR1 is MNHNS and CDR2 SASEGT. In DNA, the CDR3 is TGTGCCAGCAGTGAGACAGGATTTTACACTGAAGCTTTCTTT. Residues: CASSETGFYTEAFF.

This clone was seen a handful of times. V gene TRBV5-1 combines with J gene TRBJ2-1; D is perhaps TRBD1 (6 bases). This CDR3 contains 15 residues. V was cut by 4 bases and J by 2 bases, with 13 bases left in between. CDR1 and CDR2 (germline): SGHRS, YFSETQ. CDR3: CASSPGTSTYNEQFF. CDR3 nucleotide sequence: TGCGCCAGCAGCCCCGGGACAAGCACCTACAATGAGCAGTTCTTC.

CDR3 amino acids: CSVYGRTNTGELFF. CDR3 in DNA: TGCAGCGTCTACGGCAGAACGAACACCGGGGAGCTGTTTTTT. This chain joins TRBV29-1 and TRBJ2-2, with D unresolved. The V end was cut by 6 bases, the J end by 0 bases, with 11 bases between. CDR1 is SQVTM and CDR2 is ANQGSEA in the germline V gene. This CDR3 spans 14 amino acids.